The next 4 T cell receptor beta chains were all read from a single sample in a study of identical twins. MiXCR was run by TCRdb on the 5' RACE reads, yielding one entry per CDR3 protein. The sample records around 340,000 distinct CDR3 sequences, around 9.7% being singletons. Material: naive T cells sorted from blood. The receptors here all came from a woman between 45 and 65 years old in good health.

This clonotype was seen a few times. The V call is TRBV4-1, the J call TRBJ2-7; no reliable D call. This CDR3 is 13 amino acids long. Germline loops: CDR1 MGHRA, CDR2 YSYEKL. V lost 0 bases and J 4 bases, leaving 7 bases between the germline ends. The CDR3 DNA follows: TGCGCCAGCAGCCAAGATGTAGGGTACGAGCAGTACGTC. It is translated as CASSQDVGYEQYV.

Only a few counts were recorded for this clonotype. The chain is built from TRBV7-7 and TRBJ2-1, with D tentatively TRBD2 (5 bases). Trimming pared 0 bases from V and 8 bases from J, leaving 14 bases between. This CDR3 comprises 15 residues. Germline-derived CDR1 and CDR2 are SSHAT and FNYEAQ (reference sequence). The CDR3 coding sequence is TGTGCCAGCAGCTTAGCCCCCGAGGGCCTCCATGAGCAGTTCTTC. It codes for CASSLAPEGLHEQFF.

As regards this clonotype: At one boundary the junction diverges from the germline segment, which might be a read error. The rearrangement uses TRBV5-5 and TRBJ2-2; possibly TRBD1 for D (6 bases). Germline CDR1 is SGHKS and CDR2 is YYEKEE (reference sequence). The CDR3 covers 14 residues. The chain's CDR3 is CASRSGTNTRELFF. The CDR3 DNA is TGTGCCAGCAGGTCCGGGACAAACACCAGGGAGCTGTTTTTT. Combining the CDR3 with reference TRBV5-5 and TRBJ2-2 gives the whole variable domain DAGVTQSPTHLIKTRGQQVTLRCSPISGHKSVSWYQQVLGQGPQFIFQYYEKEERGRGNFPDRFSARQFPNYSSELNVNALLLGDSALYLCASRSGTNTRELFFGEGSRLTVL.

This clonotype was seen a handful of times. The V and J genes are TRBV20-1 and TRBJ1-1; no clear D gene. CDR3 length: 13 residues. The ends were cut back, 4 bases at V and 3 bases at J, with 12 bases in the middle. CDR1 is DFQATT, CDR2 SNEGSKA, per germline (reference sequence). Here the CDR3 DNA reads TGCAGTGCTACCCCCTTCGGGTACACTGAAGCTTTCTTT. This codes for CSATPFGYTEAFF.